This is a list of T cell receptor beta chains from one sample in a study of T-cell reconstitution after alpha-beta-depleted transplantation in children. MiXCR, run by TCRdb on the PCR reads, gives a single entry per CDR3 protein. The sample includes some 550,000 distinct CDR3 sequences, around 18% of them seen just once. Sequencing used PBMCs from the stem cell graft donor, obtained from the stem cell graft. The receptors were gathered from a human donor who donated a stem cell graft to a child with acute lymphoblastic leukemia. CDR3s include the opening cysteine and the closing phenylalanine or tryptophan. Fields, in order: D gene, V gene, J gene, clone size, CDR3 DNA, CDR3 protein. The D gene is left open where the match is weak. Clone size is stated in some rows and not others, as once, few, many or a class when expanded.

d_call: NA; v_call: TRBV3-1; j_call: TRBJ2-1; clone_size: NA; cdr3_nt: TGTGCCAGCAGCCTCCTGTTAGCTACACGGGCACACAATGAGCAGTTCTTC; cdr3_aa: CASSLLLATRAHNEQFF
d_call: TRBD1; v_call: TRBV11-2; j_call: TRBJ1-2; clone_size: few; cdr3_nt: TGTGCCAGCAGCTCACCGGGGACAGTTGTCGACCGAGGCTACACCTTC; cdr3_aa: CASSSPGTVVDRGYTF
d_call: NA; v_call: TRBV20-1; j_call: TRBJ1-5; clone_size: few; cdr3_nt: TGCAGTGCTGGCCCCTCCATCTACTATCAGCCCCAGCATTTT; cdr3_aa: CSAGPSIYYQPQHF
d_call: NA; v_call: TRBV24-1; j_call: TRBJ2-1; clone_size: NA; cdr3_nt: TGTGCCACCAGTGACCCGGGGAGGGGGGCCAATGAGCAGTTCTTC; cdr3_aa: CATSDPGRGANEQFF
d_call: NA; v_call: TRBV29-1; j_call: TRBJ1-1; clone_size: NA; cdr3_nt: TGCAGCGTCCTACAGGGGAACACTGAAGCTTTCTTT; cdr3_aa: CSVLQGNTEAFF
d_call: NA; v_call: TRBV18; j_call: TRBJ2-1; clone_size: NA; cdr3_nt: TGTGCCAGCGCGAAATCCAGGATCGAGGGCAATGAGCAGTTCTTC; cdr3_aa: CASAKSRIEGNEQFF
d_call: NA; v_call: TRBV12-3/TRBV12-4; j_call: TRBJ2-2; clone_size: NA; cdr3_nt: TGTGCCAGCGAAGAAGGGGGGGAGCTGTTTTTT; cdr3_aa: CASEEGGELFF
d_call: TRBD2; v_call: TRBV7-3; j_call: TRBJ2-3; clone_size: few; cdr3_nt: TGTGCCAGCAGCTTAAAAGGGACTACAGGCACAGATACGCAGTATTTT; cdr3_aa: CASSLKGTTGTDTQYF
d_call: NA; v_call: TRBV15; j_call: TRBJ2-1; clone_size: NA; cdr3_nt: TGTGCCACCAGCAGGGGACACGCGGCTTACAATGAGCAGTTCTTC; cdr3_aa: CATSRGHAAYNEQFF
d_call: TRBD2; v_call: TRBV5-6; j_call: TRBJ2-1; clone_size: few; cdr3_nt: TGTGCCAGCAGTTCTCCGGGACTAGCCTACAATGAGCAGTTCTTC; cdr3_aa: CASSSPGLAYNEQFF
d_call: NA; v_call: TRBV27; j_call: TRBJ2-1; clone_size: once; cdr3_nt: TGTGCCAGCAGTCTCCGGGTCCCCTACAATGAGCAGTTCTTC; cdr3_aa: CASSLRVPYNEQFF
d_call: NA; v_call: TRBV5-1; j_call: TRBJ1-4; clone_size: few; cdr3_nt: TGCGCCAGCAGCTTGGCCACTAATGAAAAACTGTTTTTT; cdr3_aa: CASSLATNEKLFF
d_call: NA; v_call: TRBV28; j_call: TRBJ1-1; clone_size: few; cdr3_nt: TGTGCCAGCAGTTTGGGCAGAAGTGAAGCTTTCTTT; cdr3_aa: CASSLGRSEAFF
d_call: NA; v_call: TRBV6-2/TRBV6-3; j_call: TRBJ2-7; clone_size: NA; cdr3_nt: TGTGCCAGCACCCAGCGCGGCGTGAGCTCCGAGCAGTACTTC; cdr3_aa: CASTQRGVSSEQYF
d_call: TRBD1; v_call: TRBV4-1; j_call: TRBJ2-7; clone_size: NA; cdr3_nt: TGCGCCAGCAGCGGGCCCGGGACAGGTCCTAGAGGGCAGTACTTC; cdr3_aa: CASSGPGTGPRGQYF
d_call: TRBD1; v_call: TRBV6-1; j_call: TRBJ1-4; clone_size: few; cdr3_nt: TGTGCCAGCAGACCAGGGGGTAGTAATGAAAAACTGTTTTTT; cdr3_aa: CASRPGGSNEKLFF
d_call: NA; v_call: TRBV5-1; j_call: TRBJ2-5; clone_size: NA; cdr3_nt: TGCGCCAGCAGCTTGCATGAGACCCAGTACTTC; cdr3_aa: CASSLHETQYF
d_call: NA; v_call: TRBV6-1; j_call: TRBJ1-1; clone_size: few; cdr3_nt: TGTGCCAGCAGTTTCACTGACACTGAAGCTTTCTTT; cdr3_aa: CASSFTDTEAFF
d_call: NA; v_call: TRBV21-1; j_call: TRBJ1-5; clone_size: NA; cdr3_nt: TGTGCCAGCAGCAAAGTCGATACGGGCCAGGATTGCAGCAATCAGCCCCAGCATTTT; cdr3_aa: CASSKVDTGQDCSNQPQHF
d_call: NA; v_call: TRBV5-6; j_call: TRBJ1-2; clone_size: NA; cdr3_nt: TGTGCCAGCAGAATTGCTCAGGGTTATGGCTACACCTTC; cdr3_aa: CASRIAQGYGYTF
d_call: NA; v_call: TRBV5-1; j_call: TRBJ2-7; clone_size: few; cdr3_nt: TGCGCCAGCAGCTTGATTCCAGGCAGCTCCTACGAGCAGTACTTC; cdr3_aa: CASSLIPGSSYEQYF
d_call: TRBD2; v_call: TRBV18; j_call: TRBJ2-1; clone_size: NA; cdr3_nt: TGTGCCAGCTCATCGGGACTAGCGGGAATAAAAGAGCAGTTCTTC; cdr3_aa: CASSSGLAGIKEQFF
d_call: TRBD2; v_call: TRBV27; j_call: TRBJ2-1; clone_size: NA; cdr3_nt: TGTGCCAGTTCGGGACTAGCGGGAGTGATTGAGCAGTTCTTC; cdr3_aa: CASSGLAGVIEQFF
d_call: TRBD1; v_call: TRBV18; j_call: TRBJ1-5; clone_size: NA; cdr3_nt: TGTGCCAGCTCACCACCATGGGACAGGATGCAGCCCCAGCATTTT; cdr3_aa: CASSPPWDRMQPQHF